A selection of T cell receptor beta chains follows, all from one sample in a study of human T cells and chemical hapten exposure. TCRdb re-called the RACE reads through MiXCR, storing one row per CDR3 protein. The table lists 130,000 or so distinct CDR3 sequences, 11% of them singletons, with around 2.5% in the top ten. The sequenced sample was whole blood, obtained in connection with sensitization to the hapten diphenylcyclopropenone (DPC). The receptors were sampled from a woman aged 50 to 65 with alopecia areata. Some clones in this sample may be carry-over from other donors' samples. Each CDR3 is given without its conserved first and last residue. A D gene is named only where the DNA matches it firmly.

D gene | V gene | CDR3 protein
. | TRBV7-9 | ASSFIGAGQETQY
TRBD1 | TRBV2 | ASSAQGAANEKLF
TRBD1 | TRBV29-1 | SVEYFPGQGRRDEQF
TRBD2 | TRBV7-2 | ASTRLGLAGGEQF
TRBD2 | TRBV7-2 | ASSLKLAGGASTDTQY
TRBD1 | TRBV5-5 | ASSLGSGGLNTEAF
. | TRBV15 | ATSRLKGVGAYNEQF
. | TRBV20-1 | SARDPWYDT
TRBD1 | TRBV9 | ASRDRGHGYT
. | TRBV29-1 | SVETKTQY
. | TRBV12-3/TRBV12-4 | ASSGVDNEQF
TRBD1 | TRBV11-2 | ASSLHPTGDEQY
. | TRBV29-1 | SEDYGYT
TRBD1 | TRBV6-6 | ASRLLDWGQGVYEQY
. | TRBV9 | ASSVSGANTGELF
. | TRBV10-3 | AISDNSYGYT
TRBD2 | TRBV27 | ASSWASGSSYEQY
TRBD2 | TRBV7-9 | ASSLRSSPGGLGEQF
TRBD2 | TRBV7-2 | ASSLGPSGRSETQY
. | TRBV2 | ASRKGNQPQH
TRBD2 | TRBV29-1 | SVAKGTSGSLNEQF
. | TRBV20-1 | SALRGFSNQPQH
. | TRBV6-4 | ASSDSGHGLYSNQPQH
TRBD1 | TRBV29-1 | SIWTGMTADTQY
. | TRBV29-1 | SVGEDRNIQY
TRBD1 | TRBV20-1 | SVTPDRATDTQY
. | TRBV29-1 | SVVPRGTNEQF
. | TRBV7-9 | ASSLASDTQY
. | TRBV1 | TSSPVGPGFAEAF
. | TRBV29-1 | SVTGGGYNEQF
TRBD1 | TRBV30 | AWRVTGGGYT
. | TRBV6-2/TRBV6-3 | ASIQGNTEAF
. | TRBV12-3/TRBV12-4 | ASSWDAEQF
TRBD2 | TRBV29-1 | SVALLAGGTDTQY
. | TRBV28 | ASSLSGRPDTQY
. | TRBV5-1 | ASSLAATDTEAF
TRBD1 | TRBV30 | AWSVGQATDTQY
. | TRBV11-2 | ASSLGLFSDTQY
TRBD1 | TRBV11-2 | ASSLDYRGLTGELF
. | TRBV20-1 | SAARGANTDTQY
. | TRBV7-9 | ASSLPGLSNQPQH
TRBD2 | TRBV12-3/TRBV12-4 | ASSLGTSGSYEQY
. | TRBV7-8 | ASTTRGINQPQH
. | TRBV6-5 | ASRPTLGPNSPLH
. | TRBV19 | ASADEGRDTQY
. | TRBV20-1 | SAKGGSTDTQY
TRBD2 | TRBV5-1 | ASSPSGGDSYNEQF
. | TRBV10-2 | ASLAGETQETQY